These 25 T cell receptor beta chains originate from one sample sequenced in a study of PD-L1 blockade in urothelial cancer. TCRdb's table, derived via immunoSEQ multiplex PCR, lists solely in-frame clones and lacks some. The profile shows about 29,000 clones, around 87% of them singletons. The specimen comprised PBMCs, sampled around atezolizumab (anti-PD-L1) treatment. Receptors originate from a man in his forties or fifties with urothelial cancer.

V is TRBV7-3 and J is TRBJ2-5, with 7 bases that match TRBD1. Germline V gene data show CDR1 as SGHTA and CDR2 as FQGTGA. This CDR3 has 13 residues. With 5 bases clipped from V and 9 bases from J, the junction kept 9 bases outside the gene matches. CDR3 residues: CASSPGQLQAQYF. The CDR3 bases are TGTGCCAGCAGCCCGGGACAGCTCCAGGCCCAGTACTTC.

This rearrangement joins TRBV14 to TRBJ2-3; D unclear. The CDR3 length is 14 residues. Trimming shortened V by 0 bases and J by 4 bases, and 8 bases separated the two germline ends. Germline V gives CDR1 SGHDN, CDR2 FVKESK. The CDR3 DNA reads TGTGCCAGCAGCCAAGACAGGCTCGCAGATACGCAGTATTTT. It yields the protein CASSQDRLADTQYF.

The chain couples TRBV10-2 to TRBJ2-1, with 7 bases lining up with TRBD2. CDR1 WSHSY and CDR2 SAAADI come from the germline V gene. The CDR3 runs 16 residues. J lost 0 bases, V lost 7 bases, and 9 bases had no gene match. The CDR3 nucleotides read TGCGCCAGCACCCCACTAGCGCCAAGCTCCTACAATGAGCAGTTCTTC. It codes for CASTPLAPSSYNEQFF.

The chain is built from TRBV5-1 and TRBJ2-1, with D unclear. CDR3 length: 13 amino acids. CDR1 is SGHRS and CDR2 is YFSETQ in the germline V gene. Trimming pared 4 bases from V and 7 bases from J, leaving 12 bases between. The CDR3 loop is CASSPYSNNEQFF. The CDR3 DNA reads as TGCGCCAGCAGCCCCTACTCTAATAATGAGCAGTTCTTC.

This chain joins TRBV6-1 and TRBJ2-1, with D tentatively TRBD2 (6 bases). Trimming pared 3 bases from V and 4 bases from J, leaving 16 bases between. The CDR3 runs to 16 residues. Germline values: CDR1 MNHNS, CDR2 SASEGT. DNA for the CDR3: TGTGCCAGCAGTGAGCCGGGACTCGGAAAATACAATGAGCAGTTCTTC. This codes for CASSEPGLGKYNEQFF.

Only one count was recorded for this clone. Additional DNA sequences in this sample encode the identical CDR3. V gene TRBV6-5 combines with J gene TRBJ1-6; D might be TRBD1 (5 bases). Germline CDR1 is MNHEY and CDR2 is SVGAGI. With 2 bases removed from V and 5 bases from J, the gap between germline ends came to 10 bases. There are 15 residues in the CDR3. The CDR3 loop is CASSYGDRNNSPLHF. The CDR3 DNA reads TGTGCCAGCAGTTACGGAGACAGAAATAATTCACCCCTCCACTTT.

The rearrangement joins TRBV2 to TRBJ2-6; 7 bases map to TRBD1. V was clipped by 6 bases and J by 0 bases; unmatched bases: 5. The CDR3 is 16 residues long. In germline, CDR1 is SNHLY, CDR2 FYNNEI. CDR3 nucleotides: TGTGCCAGCAGGGTGACAGGGTACTCTGGGGCCAACGTCCTGACTTTC. Its translation: CASRVTGYSGANVLTF.

The chain employs TRBV7-9 and TRBJ2-1, with 8 bases lining up with TRBD2. Germline V gene lookup returns CDR1 SEHNR and CDR2 FQNEAQ (reference sequence). V lost 5 bases and J lost 6; bases outside the gene matches: 15. The CDR3 extends over 17 amino acids. The CDR3 region is CASSLDGFRGRTNEQFF. CDR3 nucleotides: TGTGCCAGCAGCCTAGATGGGTTTCGCGGGAGGACCAATGAGCAGTTCTTC. Using reference TRBV7-9 and TRBJ2-1 for the parts outside the CDR3, the full variable domain is DTGVSQNPRHKITKRGQNVTFRCDPISEHNRLYWYRQTLGQGPEFLTYFQNEAQLEKSRLLSDRFSAERPKGSFSTLEIQRTEQGDSAMYLCASSLDGFRGRTNEQFFGPGTRLTVL.

This chain connects TRBV28 to TRBJ1-5; 8 bases match TRBD1. V gave up 6 bases and J gave up 5 bases; unmatched junction bases: 9. The CDR3 has 15 amino acids. CDR1 is MDHEN and CDR2 is SYDVKM in the germline V gene. CDR3 sequence reads: CASRSGQGSHQPQHF. DNA for the CDR3: TGTGCCAGCAGGAGCGGACAGGGAAGTCATCAGCCCCAGCATTTT. The variable domain in full, completed from reference TRBV28 and TRBJ1-5, reads DVKVTQSSRYLVKRTGEKVFLECVQDMDHENMFWYRQDPGLGLRLIYFSYDVKMKEKGDIPEGYSVSREKKERFSLILESASTNQTSMYLCASRSGQGSHQPQHFGDGTRLSIL.

V usage is TRBV7-9 and J usage is TRBJ1-4; no clear D gene. The CDR3 consists of 14 residues. V shed 5 bases and J shed 8 bases, with 15 bases lying between them. Looked up from germline, CDR1 is SEHNR and CDR2 is FQNEAQ (reference sequence). The CDR3 nucleotides are TGTGCCAGCAGCACCACCGGGGAGGTGGAAAAACTGTTTTTT. This translates into CASSTTGEVEKLFF.

The chain combines TRBV21-1 with TRBJ2-1; the D call TRBD2 from the table was never checked on the DNA. TRBV21-1 counts as a pseudogene. CDR3 length: 21 amino acids. CDR3 sequence: CASSSKVRRGGEADSYNEQFF. The CDR3 DNA is TGTGCCAGCAGCTCAAAGGTTCGGCGGGGGGGAGAAGCGGACTCCTACAATGAGCAGTTCTTC.

This chain links TRBV6-5 with TRBJ2-1, with a possible D match to TRBD1 (6 bases). V dropped 5 bases and J dropped 0 bases, with 11 bases sitting between them. CDR3 length equals 15 residues. Germline V gene lookup returns CDR1 MNHEY and CDR2 SVGAGI. DNA for the CDR3: TGTGCCAGCAGTAAAACAGGGAGCTCCTACAATGAGCAGTTCTTC. Translated, it gives CASSKTGSSYNEQFF.

V and J are TRBV5-4 and TRBJ2-7; 9 bases agree with TRBD2. The CDR3 consists of 17 residues. Germline CDR1 and CDR2: SGHNT and YYREEE (reference sequence). J was trimmed by 7 bases and V by 4 bases; bases with no gene match: 18. CDR3 amino acids: CASSPRSIAGVAREQYF. The DNA for the CDR3 is TGTGCCAGCAGCCCAAGGAGCATAGCGGGAGTTGCTAGGGAGCAGTACTTC.

This clone has more than one count but fewer than ten. The chain couples TRBV20-1 to TRBJ1-1; tentatively, D is TRBD1 (5 bases). CDR1 is DFQATT, CDR2 SNEGSKA, per germline (reference sequence). The CDR3 is 11 amino acids. Trimming took 5 bases from V and 6 from J, leaving 10 bases between them. CDR3 amino acids: CSAYRIAEAFF. DNA of the CDR3: TGCAGTGCTTACAGGATAGCTGAAGCTTTCTTT.

The rearrangement links TRBV4-3 to TRBJ1-2, with unresolved D. Germline-derived CDR1 and CDR2 are LGHNA and YSLEER. The germline V and J ends were trimmed by 4 bases and 2 bases, with 11 bases remaining between them. The CDR3 sequence is 14 residues long. CDR3 DNA sequence: TGCGCCAGCAGCCGCCAGACAAGCAACTATGGCTACACCTTC. Encoded protein: CASSRQTSNYGYTF.

CDR3 residues: CASSTIGQGNQPQHF. CDR3 sequence (DNA): TGTGCCAGTAGTACCATCGGACAGGGCAATCAGCCCCAGCATTTT. The genes are TRBV19 and TRBJ1-5; 7 bases align to TRBD1. Germline V gene lookup returns CDR1 LNHDA and CDR2 SQIVND (reference sequence). The CDR3 runs 15 residues. Germline trimming cut 4 bases from V and 2 bases from J; bases unmatched to any gene: 5.

The chain links TRBV5-4 to TRBJ1-2; unclear D gene. Germline CDR1 SGHNT, CDR2 YYREEE (reference sequence). V lost 0 bases to trimming and J lost 2 bases, with 5 bases between them. This CDR3 region has 13 residues. CDR3 sequence reads: CASSLGGNYGYTF. The CDR3 nucleotides are TGTGCCAGCAGCTTGGGCGGGAACTATGGCTACACCTTC.

The chain links TRBV11-2 to TRBJ1-1; 7 bases map to TRBD1. CDR1 is SGHAT and CDR2 is FQNNGV in the germline V gene. The CDR3 runs to 11 residues. V trimming: 5 bases; J trimming: 7 bases; junction bases outside the gene matches: 1. The CDR3 spells CASSRDSEAFF. CDR3 DNA sequence: TGTGCCAGCAGCCGGGACAGTGAAGCTTTCTTT.

As concerns this clone: Additional DNA sequences in this sample encode the identical CDR3. The chain recombines TRBV18 with TRBJ1-3; D may be TRBD1 (6 bases). Trimming removed 3 bases from V and 0 bases from J, with 18 bases in between. The germline V gene has CDR1 KGHSH and CDR2 LQKENI. This CDR3 spans 18 amino acids. CDR3 sequence: CASSPTLTGRRSGNTIYF. CDR3 nucleotide sequence: TGTGCCAGCTCACCCACTTTGACAGGCCGGCGCTCTGGAAACACCATATATTTT.

The chain couples TRBV5-1 to TRBJ1-4, with unresolved D. Trimming left V 5 bases short and J 4 bases short, with 12 bases between. The CDR3 length is 14 residues. CDR1 is SGHRS, CDR2 YFSETQ, per germline. The CDR3 sequence: CASSPDSINEKLFF. In nucleotides, the CDR3 is TGCGCCAGCAGTCCGGACTCTATTAATGAAAAACTGTTTTTT.

The V call is TRBV2, the J call TRBJ2-1, with TRBD2 identical over 12 bases. Trimming cost V 3 bases and J 7 bases; bases outside gene matches: 10. This CDR3 is built from 17 residues. Germline loops: CDR1 SNHLY, CDR2 FYNNEI. CDR3 residues: CASSDGASGGAGNEQFF. CDR3 bases: TGTGCCAGCAGTGACGGGGCTAGCGGGGGGGCCGGGAATGAGCAGTTCTTC.

The rearrangement uses TRBV28 and TRBJ2-2, with D unresolved. CDR3 length: 14 residues. Germline V gene sequence: CDR1 MDHEN, CDR2 SYDVKM. V was clipped by 3 bases and J by 1 base, with 6 bases between them. CDR3 DNA: TGTGCCAGCAGTTTCTGGCAGAACACCGGGGAGCTGTTTTTT. It is translated as CASSFWQNTGELFF.

The V gene is TRBV9, the J gene TRBJ2-7; 7 bases fit TRBD1. Trimming removed 4 bases from V and 3 bases from J; junction bases left unmatched: 10. This CDR3 has 15 residues. Germline CDR1 is SGDLS and CDR2 is YYNGEE. The CDR3 sequence is CASSYRGEKDYEQYF. DNA of the CDR3: TGTGCCAGCAGCTACAGGGGTGAGAAGGACTACGAGCAGTACTTC.

This clone was detected only once. CDR3 sequence reads: CAWIALGSYNEQFF. The DNA of the CDR3 is TGTGCCTGGATAGCGTTGGGATCCTACAATGAGCAGTTCTTC. The rearrangement uses TRBV30 and TRBJ2-1, with D perhaps matching TRBD2 (5 bases). V dropped 4 bases and J dropped 1 base, with 11 bases sitting between them. The CDR3 runs to 14 residues. CDR1 and CDR2 (germline): GTSNPN, SVGIG (reference sequence).

This clone has just a few counts. The rearrangement links TRBV7-6 to TRBJ1-1; perhaps TRBD1 as D (5 bases). Per the germline V gene, CDR1 is SGHVS and CDR2 is FNYEAQ. CDR3 length equals 13 residues. V shed 3 bases and J shed 5 bases, with 10 bases lying between them. CDR3 in DNA: TGTGCCAGCAGCTTCAGGGAAGGGACTGAAGCTTTCTTT. Translating it yields CASSFREGTEAFF.